These T cell receptor beta chains were read from a single sample in a study of prognosis after radiotherapy for stage I lung cancer. MiXCR was run by TCRdb on the multiplex PCR reads, yielding one entry per CDR3 protein. The sample lists roughly 30,000 distinct CDR3 sequences, around 43% occurring once. The specimen comprised PBMCs, sampled before or after stereotactic body radiation therapy (not recorded which). The receptor source for this set is a donor at least 50 years old with non-small cell lung cancer. Each CDR3 is given with its conserved first and last residue. The D gene is left open where the match is weak. Clone size is not always given. Where it is, it says once, few, many or a class for expanded clones.

clone_size: many; j_call: TRBJ2-1; d_call: -; v_call: TRBV9; cdr3_nt: TGTGCCAGCAGCGTAGATACAGGAGACTACAATGAGCAGTTCTTC; cdr3_aa: CASSVDTGDYNEQFF
clone_size: many; j_call: TRBJ2-2; d_call: -; v_call: TRBV27; cdr3_nt: TGTGCCAGCAGTTTGACAGTAAACACCGGGGAGCTGTTTTTT; cdr3_aa: CASSLTVNTGELFF
clone_size: once; j_call: TRBJ2-6; d_call: -; v_call: TRBV30; cdr3_nt: TGTGCCTGGAGTCGGGGCTCTGGGGCCAACGTCCTGACTTTC; cdr3_aa: CAWSRGSGANVLTF
clone_size: -; j_call: TRBJ2-5; d_call: -; v_call: TRBV27; cdr3_nt: TGTGCCAGCAGTACATACCGCCTCGGGACGGAAGGGGAGACCAAGTACTTC; cdr3_aa: CASSTYRLGTEGETKYF
clone_size: -; j_call: TRBJ2-3; d_call: -; v_call: TRBV30; cdr3_nt: TGTGCCTGGAGTTCCCGGGAGACGCAGTATTTT; cdr3_aa: CAWSSRETQYF
clone_size: many; j_call: TRBJ2-3; d_call: TRBD1; v_call: TRBV7-2; cdr3_nt: TGTGCCAGCAGCCCGGACAGGGGGCTGGGTGATACGCAGTATTTT; cdr3_aa: CASSPDRGLGDTQYF
clone_size: many; j_call: TRBJ2-7; d_call: -; v_call: TRBV3-1; cdr3_nt: TGTGCCAGCAGCCAAACTAGTGGTTTCTCCTACGAGCAGTACTTC; cdr3_aa: CASSQTSGFSYEQYF
clone_size: many; j_call: TRBJ1-1; d_call: -; v_call: TRBV9; cdr3_nt: TGTGCCAGCAGCGTCTACTCAAACACTGAAGCTTTCTTC; cdr3_aa: CASSVYSNTEAFF
clone_size: -; j_call: TRBJ1-6; d_call: -; v_call: TRBV19; cdr3_nt: TGTGCCAGTACTGAGGTGGGCGACAATAATTCACCCCTCCACTTT; cdr3_aa: CASTEVGDNNSPLHF
clone_size: -; j_call: TRBJ2-2; d_call: TRBD1; v_call: TRBV7-2; cdr3_nt: TGTGCCAGCGGACAGGGGGCAACCGGGGAGCTGTTTTTT; cdr3_aa: CASGQGATGELFF
clone_size: many; j_call: TRBJ1-1; d_call: TRBD1; v_call: TRBV5-5; cdr3_nt: TGTGCCAGCAGCTTGATGGGGACAGAGAAAGCTTTCTTT; cdr3_aa: CASSLMGTEKAFF
clone_size: once; j_call: TRBJ2-1; d_call: -; v_call: TRBV11-2; cdr3_nt: TGTGCCAGCAGCTTAGGGACTAGAGGGGGCCGACACAATGGGCAGTTCTTC; cdr3_aa: CASSLGTRGGRHNGQFF
clone_size: many; j_call: TRBJ1-4; d_call: TRBD1; v_call: TRBV5-6; cdr3_nt: TGTGCCAGCAGCATCTGGGACAGGGGAGAAAAACTGTTTTTT; cdr3_aa: CASSIWDRGEKLFF
clone_size: many; j_call: TRBJ1-5; d_call: -; v_call: TRBV20-1; cdr3_nt: TGCAGTGCTACCCAGGGCTCCAATCAGCCCCAGCATTTT; cdr3_aa: CSATQGSNQPQHF
clone_size: -; j_call: TRBJ2-1; d_call: TRBD2; v_call: TRBV5-1; cdr3_nt: TGCGCCAGCATTCCCGGGACTAGCGGGATGAATGAGCAGTTCTTC; cdr3_aa: CASIPGTSGMNEQFF
clone_size: -; j_call: TRBJ2-3; d_call: -; v_call: TRBV30; cdr3_nt: TGTGCCTGCCTAAGGGCTAGCGTTAAAGATACGCAGTATTTT; cdr3_aa: CACLRASVKDTQYF
clone_size: many; j_call: TRBJ1-1; d_call: TRBD1; v_call: TRBV18; cdr3_nt: TGTGCCAGCTCAATAACAGGGGAGACTGAAGCTTTCTTT; cdr3_aa: CASSITGETEAFF
clone_size: many; j_call: TRBJ1-2; d_call: -; v_call: TRBV5-1; cdr3_nt: TGCGCCAGCAGCCCCGGAGGACAGAACCTTAACTATGGCTACACCTTC; cdr3_aa: CASSPGGQNLNYGYTF
clone_size: many; j_call: TRBJ1-2; d_call: -; v_call: TRBV5-6; cdr3_nt: TGTGCCAGCAGCTTGGTAGTACCGACTAACTATGGCTACACCTTC; cdr3_aa: CASSLVVPTNYGYTF
clone_size: many; j_call: TRBJ2-2; d_call: -; v_call: TRBV3-1; cdr3_nt: TGTGCCAGCAGACGTCCTAACACCGGGGAGCTGTTTTTT; cdr3_aa: CASRRPNTGELFF
clone_size: many; j_call: TRBJ2-5; d_call: -; v_call: TRBV6-2/TRBV6-3; cdr3_nt: TGTGCCAGCAGTTACGGTGGGGCCCAAGAGACCCAGTACTTC; cdr3_aa: CASSYGGAQETQYF
clone_size: few; j_call: TRBJ2-7; d_call: -; v_call: TRBV19; cdr3_nt: TGTGCCAGTATGCCGAACACCTATTCTTACGAGCAGTACTTC; cdr3_aa: CASMPNTYSYEQYF
clone_size: once; j_call: TRBJ2-2; d_call: -; v_call: TRBV5-1; cdr3_nt: TGCGCCAGCAGCTTGTCCCAGGGCGGGGAGCTGTTTTTT; cdr3_aa: CASSLSQGGELFF
clone_size: many; j_call: TRBJ2-3; d_call: -; v_call: TRBV7-2; cdr3_nt: TGTGCCAGCAGCCCAGACCTGGGGGGCACAGATACGCAGTATTTT; cdr3_aa: CASSPDLGGTDTQYF
clone_size: -; j_call: TRBJ1-6; d_call: TRBD1; v_call: TRBV20-1; cdr3_nt: TGCAGTGCTATCGGACAGGGAGGCTCCTATAATTCACCCCTCCACTTT; cdr3_aa: CSAIGQGGSYNSPLHF
clone_size: many; j_call: TRBJ2-3; d_call: -; v_call: TRBV20-1; cdr3_nt: TGCAGTGCTGAATTAGCCGAAACTTATACGCAGTATTTT; cdr3_aa: CSAELAETYTQYF
clone_size: many; j_call: TRBJ1-6; d_call: -; v_call: TRBV6-1; cdr3_nt: TGTGCCAGCAGGCTCAAGGGGGAGGTGGGTTCACCCCTCCACTTT; cdr3_aa: CASRLKGEVGSPLHF
clone_size: many; j_call: TRBJ2-7; d_call: TRBD1; v_call: TRBV5-1; cdr3_nt: TGCGCCAGCAGCGTGGACAGGGGCGAGCAGTACTTC; cdr3_aa: CASSVDRGEQYF
clone_size: many; j_call: TRBJ2-1; d_call: -; v_call: TRBV15; cdr3_nt: TGTGCCACCAGCAGAGAACGAACAACGTACAATGAGCAGTTCTTC; cdr3_aa: CATSRERTTYNEQFF